The 5 T cell receptor beta chains in this list originate from one sample, sequenced in a study of shared clonotypes between healthy human individuals. Sequenced by immunoSEQ multiplex PCR; TCRdb stores in-frame clones only, minus some. The sample records a few million clones, 85% to 95% being singletons. Sequenced input: naive CD4+ T cells from PBMCs. The subset is: CD45RA+ positively selected. The receptors derive from a man between 18 and 29 years old in good health. Some clones in this sample may be carry-over from other donors' samples.

The sample holds one count of this clone. The CDR3 bases are TGCAGCGTTGCCGGAGGAGAGAAGGACACAGATACGCAGTATTTT. Translation gives CSVAGGEKDTDTQYF. The chain recombines TRBV29-1 with TRBJ2-3; tentatively, D is TRBD2 (5 bases). With 4 bases removed from V and 2 bases from J, the gap between germline ends came to 16 bases. This CDR3 region has 15 residues. CDR1 and CDR2 (germline): SQVTM, ANQGSEA.

Points on this clone: The same CDR3 can be traced to other DNA sequences in this sample. For the CDR3, the DNA is TGTGCCAGCAGCTTACTTGGGGGGAACACTGAAGCTTTCTTT. Encoded protein: CASSLLGGNTEAFF. The J gene is TRBJ1-1, the V gene TRBV7-2, with D perhaps TRBD1 (5 bases). The germline V gene has CDR1 SGHTA and CDR2 FQGNSA. CDR3 length: 14 residues. Between the trimmed V and J ends, which lost 2 bases and 1 base, there was a span of 8 bases.

V is TRBV7-8 and J is TRBJ2-7; no clear D gene. CDR3 size: 14 residues. The germline V gene encodes CDR1 SGHVS and CDR2 FQNEAQ. Trimming took 3 bases from V and 7 from J, leaving 16 bases between them. CDR3 amino acids: CASSFRPEAREQYF. CDR3 coding DNA: TGTGCCAGCAGCTTCCGACCCGAGGCACGTGAGCAGTACTTC.

This chain connects TRBV7-2 to TRBJ2-5; 9 bases match TRBD2. Germline CDR1 SGHTA, CDR2 FQGNSA. The V gene end was trimmed by 4 bases and the J gene end by 2 bases; junction bases not matched to a gene: 8. The CDR3 has 16 amino acids. CDR3: CASSSPLAGGQETQYF. The CDR3 region has the DNA TGTGCCAGCAGCTCCCCACTAGCGGGTGGGCAAGAGACCCAGTACTTC.

As for this clone: An end of the junction differs from the germline gene, which may be a read error. The chain carries TRBV5-6 and TRBJ2-2; D remains ambiguous. CDR1 is SGHDT, CDR2 YYEEEE, per germline. The CDR3 runs 13 residues. The CDR3, as DNA: TGTGCCAGCAGCTTGTACCCCACCTGGGAGCTGTTTTTT. Protein sequence: CASSLYPTWELFF.